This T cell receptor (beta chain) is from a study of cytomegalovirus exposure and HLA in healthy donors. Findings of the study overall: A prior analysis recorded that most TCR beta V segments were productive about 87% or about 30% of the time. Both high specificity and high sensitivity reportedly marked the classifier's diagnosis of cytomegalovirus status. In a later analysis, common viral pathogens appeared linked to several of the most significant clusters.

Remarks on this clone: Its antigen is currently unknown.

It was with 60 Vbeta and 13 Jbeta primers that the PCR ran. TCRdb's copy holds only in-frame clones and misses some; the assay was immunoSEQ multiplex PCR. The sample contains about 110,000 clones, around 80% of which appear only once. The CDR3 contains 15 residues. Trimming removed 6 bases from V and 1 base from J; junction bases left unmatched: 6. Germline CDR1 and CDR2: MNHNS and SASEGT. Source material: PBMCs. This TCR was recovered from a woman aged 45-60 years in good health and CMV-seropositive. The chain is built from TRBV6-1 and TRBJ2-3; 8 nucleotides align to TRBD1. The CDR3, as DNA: TGTGCCAGCAGACTACAGGGGGTTGGCACAGATACGCAGTATTTT. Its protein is CASRLQGVGTDTQYF.